These T cell receptor beta chains were read from a single sample in a study of read filtering for tumor transcriptome and immune sequencing. One entry per CDR3 protein, called by TCRdb with MiXCR from the reads. Among tens of thousands of distinct CDR3 sequences listed, around a sixth were seen once. The sample comprised a population of CD138-negative cells sorted from bone marrow. Source of these receptors: a donor at least 40 years old with multiple myeloma. CDR3s include the opening cysteine and the closing phenylalanine or tryptophan. Fields, in order: CDR3 protein, CDR3 DNA, V gene, D gene, CDR3 length, J gene, clone size. A D gene is named only where the DNA matches it firmly. Clone size, where shown, is once, few, many, or a class for clones that have expanded.

CDR3 protein: CSAPLGQGANGQFF; CDR3 DNA: TGCAGTGCCCCTTTGGGACAGGGCGCCAATGGGCAGTTCTTC; V gene: TRBV20-1; D gene: TRBD1; CDR3 length: 14; J gene: TRBJ2-1; clone size: .
CDR3 protein: CASSLVETGANVLTF; CDR3 DNA: TGCGCCAGCAGCTTGGTAGAGACTGGGGCCAACGTCCTGACTTTC; V gene: TRBV5-1; D gene: .; CDR3 length: 15; J gene: TRBJ2-6; clone size: medium-sized
CDR3 protein: CATERYADQPQHF; CDR3 DNA: TGTGCCACCGAGAGGTATGCAGATCAGCCCCAGCATTTT; V gene: TRBV6-1; D gene: .; CDR3 length: 13; J gene: TRBJ1-5; clone size: many
CDR3 protein: CATSRGQGKPLFF; CDR3 DNA: TGTGCCACCAGCCGGGGACAGGGAAAGCCGCTGTTCTTC; V gene: TRBV15; D gene: TRBD1; CDR3 length: 13; J gene: TRBJ2-1; clone size: many
CDR3 protein: CASSEGVGQTQYF; CDR3 DNA: TGTGCCAGCAGTGAGGGGGTAGGGCAGACCCAGTACTTC; V gene: TRBV2; D gene: .; CDR3 length: 13; J gene: TRBJ2-5; clone size: .
CDR3 protein: CSVEGAPGANVLTF; CDR3 DNA: TGCAGCGTTGAAGGGGCGCCTGGGGCCAACGTCCTGACTTTC; V gene: TRBV29-1; D gene: .; CDR3 length: 14; J gene: TRBJ2-6; clone size: .
CDR3 protein: CASIGLGALHF; CDR3 DNA: TGTGCCAGCATAGGGCTAGGGGCCCTCCACTTT; V gene: TRBV25-1; D gene: .; CDR3 length: 11; J gene: TRBJ1-6; clone size: many
CDR3 protein: CASSLDSVAEAFF; CDR3 DNA: TGTGCCAGCAGCTTAGATTCGGTAGCTGAAGCTTTCTTT; V gene: TRBV7-9; D gene: .; CDR3 length: 13; J gene: TRBJ1-1; clone size: many
CDR3 protein: CASSLVRRGYEQYF; CDR3 DNA: TGTGCCAGCAGCTTAGTCCGTCGGGGATACGAGCAGTACTTC; V gene: TRBV11-2; D gene: .; CDR3 length: 14; J gene: TRBJ2-7; clone size: many
CDR3 protein: CSVEGSSGRNNEQFF; CDR3 DNA: TGCAGCGTTGAAGGATCTAGCGGGAGGAACAATGAGCAGTTCTTC; V gene: TRBV29-1; D gene: TRBD2; CDR3 length: 15; J gene: TRBJ2-1; clone size: many
CDR3 protein: CSARETSGGAISYNEQFF; CDR3 DNA: TGCAGTGCTAGAGAGACTAGCGGGGGGGCGATCTCCTACAATGAGCAGTTCTTC; V gene: TRBV20-1; D gene: TRBD2; CDR3 length: 18; J gene: TRBJ2-1; clone size: many
CDR3 protein: CSARVGVAGVSGELFF; CDR3 DNA: TGCAGTGCTAGAGTAGGGGTAGCGGGGGTTTCCGGGGAGCTGTTTTTT; V gene: TRBV20-1; D gene: TRBD2; CDR3 length: 16; J gene: TRBJ2-2; clone size: many
CDR3 protein: CASSLGNFGAQETQYF; CDR3 DNA: TGTGCCAGCAGCTTAGGGAATTTCGGGGCCCAAGAGACCCAGTACTTC; V gene: TRBV7-8; D gene: .; CDR3 length: 16; J gene: TRBJ2-5; clone size: many
CDR3 protein: CASKQTGTYEQYF; CDR3 DNA: TGTGCCAGCAAACAAACCGGTACCTACGAGCAGTACTTC; V gene: TRBV3-1; D gene: .; CDR3 length: 13; J gene: TRBJ2-7; clone size: many
CDR3 protein: CASSQELGAFQPQHF; CDR3 DNA: TGCGCCAGCAGCCAAGAATTGGGGGCGTTTCAGCCCCAGCATTTT; V gene: TRBV4-1; D gene: .; CDR3 length: 15; J gene: TRBJ1-5; clone size: few
CDR3 protein: CASSLEGGQGYEQYF; CDR3 DNA: TGCGCCAGCAGCTTGGAGGGCGGACAGGGGTACGAGCAGTACTTC; V gene: TRBV5-1; D gene: TRBD1; CDR3 length: 15; J gene: TRBJ2-7; clone size: many
CDR3 protein: CASSQETGALNTEAFF; CDR3 DNA: TGCGCCAGCAGCCAAGAGACAGGGGCTCTGAACACTGAAGCTTTCTTT; V gene: TRBV5-1; D gene: TRBD1; CDR3 length: 16; J gene: TRBJ1-1; clone size: many
CDR3 protein: CASSTLAGAADTQYF; CDR3 DNA: TGTGCCAGCAGCACACTAGCGGGAGCGGCAGATACGCAGTATTTT; V gene: TRBV6-6; D gene: TRBD2; CDR3 length: 15; J gene: TRBJ2-3; clone size: few
CDR3 protein: CSASLGQGTGNEQFF; CDR3 DNA: TGCAGTGCTAGCCTAGGACAGGGGACGGGGAATGAGCAGTTCTTC; V gene: TRBV20-1; D gene: TRBD1; CDR3 length: 15; J gene: TRBJ2-1; clone size: many
CDR3 protein: CASSRTSGSSRTGELFF; CDR3 DNA: TGTGCCAGCAGCCGGACTAGCGGGAGTTCTCGGACCGGGGAGCTGTTTTTT; V gene: TRBV2; D gene: TRBD2; CDR3 length: 17; J gene: TRBJ2-2; clone size: many
CDR3 protein: CSVPSNEQFF; CDR3 DNA: TGCAGCGTCCCTAGCAATGAGCAGTTCTTC; V gene: TRBV29-1; D gene: .; CDR3 length: 10; J gene: TRBJ2-1; clone size: many
CDR3 protein: CASSQDRGDQPQHF; CDR3 DNA: TGTGCCAGCAGCCAGGACAGGGGAGACCAGCCCCAGCATTTT; V gene: TRBV6-6; D gene: TRBD1; CDR3 length: 14; J gene: TRBJ1-5; clone size: many
CDR3 protein: CASSPRGGHTEAFF; CDR3 DNA: TGTGCCAGCAGCCCGAGGGGGGGGCACACTGAAGCTTTCTTT; V gene: TRBV7-9; D gene: .; CDR3 length: 14; J gene: TRBJ1-1; clone size: many
CDR3 protein: CASTTGQEDASEAFF; CDR3 DNA: TGCGCCAGCACCACGGGACAGGAGGACGCTTCTGAAGCTTTCTTT; V gene: TRBV5-1; D gene: TRBD1; CDR3 length: 15; J gene: TRBJ1-1; clone size: many
CDR3 protein: CAGSEFGLAGVDEQFF; CDR3 DNA: TGTGCCGGCAGTGAATTTGGGCTAGCGGGAGTGGATGAGCAGTTCTTC; V gene: TRBV25-1; D gene: TRBD2; CDR3 length: 16; J gene: TRBJ2-1; clone size: .